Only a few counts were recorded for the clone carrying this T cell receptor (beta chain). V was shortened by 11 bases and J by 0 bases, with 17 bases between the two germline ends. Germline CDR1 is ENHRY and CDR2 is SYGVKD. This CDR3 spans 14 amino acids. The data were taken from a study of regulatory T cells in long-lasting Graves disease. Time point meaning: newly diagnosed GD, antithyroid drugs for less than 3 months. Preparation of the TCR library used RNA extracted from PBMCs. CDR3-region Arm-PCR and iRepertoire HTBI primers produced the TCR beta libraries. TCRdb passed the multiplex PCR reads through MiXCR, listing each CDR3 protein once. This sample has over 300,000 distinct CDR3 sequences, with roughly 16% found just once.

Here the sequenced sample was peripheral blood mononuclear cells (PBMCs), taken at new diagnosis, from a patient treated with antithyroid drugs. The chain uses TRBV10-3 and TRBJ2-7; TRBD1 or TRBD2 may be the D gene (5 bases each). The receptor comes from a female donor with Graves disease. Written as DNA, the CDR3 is TGTGCCTCAAGGGGTTTGGAGGACTCCTACGAGCAGTACTTC. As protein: CASRGLEDSYEQYF.